The text below deals with one T cell receptor (beta chain). TCRdb's table, derived via immunoSEQ multiplex PCR, lists solely in-frame clones and lacks some. The sample lists about 180,000 clones, around 89% occurring once. Trimming left V 2 bases short and J 5 bases short, with 13 bases between. The germline V gene has CDR1 MNHEY and CDR2 SMNVEV (reference sequence). The CDR3 spans 15 residues. These data belong to a study of control samples from healthy donors and cancer patients. The chain links TRBV27 to TRBJ2-1; D is possibly TRBD1 or TRBD2 (5 bases each). Material: blood. This TCR was recovered from a woman between 50 and 59 years old in good health. The CDR3 DNA sequence: TGTGCCAGCAGTTTACGGGGCGGCCCAAACAATGAGCAGTTCTTC. This encodes CASSLRGGPNNEQFF.